This TCR beta chain was recovered during a study of breast tumors, draining lymph nodes, adjacent tissues. Whole-study findings and limits: Tumors had less TCR diversity than lymph nodes, more than nontumor tissue. That most tumor T cells come from lymph nodes remained unproven.

TCRdb ran MiXCR on the multiplex PCR reads and lists one entry per CDR3 protein. The data contain some 130,000 distinct CDR3 sequences, approximately 20% of them singletons. Trimming pared 6 bases from V and 0 bases from J, leaving 11 bases between. Looked up from germline, CDR1 is SQVTM and CDR2 is ANQGSEA. The CDR3 has 13 amino acids. The lymph nodes were axillary draining lymph nodes from breast cancer patients. This clonotype showed up many times. Antigen unknown. This TCR was recovered from a female donor with breast cancer. Some clones in this sample may be carry-over from other donors' samples. This sequence joins TRBV29-1 and TRBJ1-2, with D maybe TRBD1 (5 bases). The sequencing input was axillary lymph node tissue. The CDR3 region has the DNA TGCAGCGTGCCGACAGATTCTAACTATGGCTACACCTTC. Its translation: CSVPTDSNYGYTF.